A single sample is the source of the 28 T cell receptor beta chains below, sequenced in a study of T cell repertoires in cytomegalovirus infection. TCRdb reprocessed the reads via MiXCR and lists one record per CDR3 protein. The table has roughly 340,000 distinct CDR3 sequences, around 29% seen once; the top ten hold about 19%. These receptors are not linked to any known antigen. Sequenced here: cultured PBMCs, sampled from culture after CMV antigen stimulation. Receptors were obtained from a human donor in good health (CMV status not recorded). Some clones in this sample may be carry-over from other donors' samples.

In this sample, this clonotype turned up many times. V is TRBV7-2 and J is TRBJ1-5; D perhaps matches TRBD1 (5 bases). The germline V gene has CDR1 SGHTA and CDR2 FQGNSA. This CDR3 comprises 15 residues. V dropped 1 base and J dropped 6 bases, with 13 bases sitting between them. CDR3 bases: TGTGCCAGCAGCTTAGAGGGAAGAGGGGTTCAGCCCCAGCATTTT. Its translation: CASSLEGRGVQPQHF.

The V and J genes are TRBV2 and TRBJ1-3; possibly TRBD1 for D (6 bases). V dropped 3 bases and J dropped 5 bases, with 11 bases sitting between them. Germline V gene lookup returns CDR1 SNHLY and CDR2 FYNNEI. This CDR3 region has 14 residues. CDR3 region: CASSEIQGRNTIYF. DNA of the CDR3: TGTGCCAGCAGTGAGATCCAGGGGAGAAACACCATATATTTT.

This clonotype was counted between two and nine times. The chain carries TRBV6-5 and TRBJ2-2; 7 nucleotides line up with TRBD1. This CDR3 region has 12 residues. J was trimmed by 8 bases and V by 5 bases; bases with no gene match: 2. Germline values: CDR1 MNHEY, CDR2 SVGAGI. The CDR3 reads CASSQGEGELFF. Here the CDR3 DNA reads TGTGCCAGCAGTCAGGGGGAAGGGGAGCTGTTTTTT.

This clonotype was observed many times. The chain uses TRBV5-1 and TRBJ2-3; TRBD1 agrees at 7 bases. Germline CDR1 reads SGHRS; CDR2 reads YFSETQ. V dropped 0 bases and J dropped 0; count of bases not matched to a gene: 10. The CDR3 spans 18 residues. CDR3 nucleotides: TGCGCCAGCAGCTTGGCCACCTCGGGGACAGCTAGCACAGATACGCAGTATTTT. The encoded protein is CASSLATSGTASTDTQYF.

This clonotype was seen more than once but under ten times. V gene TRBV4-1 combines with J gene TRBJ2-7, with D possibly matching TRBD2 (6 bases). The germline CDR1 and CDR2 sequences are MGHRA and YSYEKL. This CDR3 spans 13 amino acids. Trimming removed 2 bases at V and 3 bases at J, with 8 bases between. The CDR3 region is CASSQTGSYEQYF. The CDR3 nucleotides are TGCGCCAGCAGCCAAACCGGGAGCTACGAGCAGTACTTC.

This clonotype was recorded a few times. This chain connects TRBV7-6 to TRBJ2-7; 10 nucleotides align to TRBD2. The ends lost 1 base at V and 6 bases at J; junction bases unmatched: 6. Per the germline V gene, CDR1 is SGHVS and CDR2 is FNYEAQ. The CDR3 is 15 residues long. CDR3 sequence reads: CASSLDRLAGVEQYF. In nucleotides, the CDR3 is TGTGCCAGCAGCTTAGATAGGCTAGCGGGAGTCGAGCAGTACTTC.

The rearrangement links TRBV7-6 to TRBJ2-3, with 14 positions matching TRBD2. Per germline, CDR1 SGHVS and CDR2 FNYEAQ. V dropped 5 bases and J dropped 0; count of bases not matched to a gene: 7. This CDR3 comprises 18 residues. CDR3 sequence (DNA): TGTGCCAGCAGCGATCGACTAGCGGGGGGGCCTAGCACAGATACGCAGTATTTT. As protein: CASSDRLAGGPSTDTQYF. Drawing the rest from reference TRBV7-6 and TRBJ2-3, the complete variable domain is GAGVSQSPRYKVTKRGQDVALRCDPISGHVSLYWYRQALGQGPEFLTYFNYEAQQDKSGLPNDRFSAERPEGSISTLTIQRTEQRDSAMYRCASSDRLAGGPSTDTQYFGPGTRLTVL.

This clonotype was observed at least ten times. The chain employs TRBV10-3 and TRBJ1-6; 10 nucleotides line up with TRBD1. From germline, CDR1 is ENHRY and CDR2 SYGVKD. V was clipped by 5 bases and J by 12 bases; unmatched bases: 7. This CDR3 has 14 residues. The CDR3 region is CAISPPGQGQPLHF. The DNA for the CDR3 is TGTGCCATCAGTCCTCCGGGACAGGGGCAACCCCTCCACTTT.

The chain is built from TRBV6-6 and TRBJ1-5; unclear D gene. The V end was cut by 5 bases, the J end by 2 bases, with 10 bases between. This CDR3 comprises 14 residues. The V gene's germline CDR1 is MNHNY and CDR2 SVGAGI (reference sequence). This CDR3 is CASSPSNGNQPQHF. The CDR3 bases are TGTGCCAGCAGTCCGAGTAACGGCAATCAGCCCCAGCATTTT.

Here the CDR3 DNA reads TGTGCCAGCAGCTTATATCAGCGCTGGGACGGGGAGCTGTTTTTT. Translated: CASSLYQRWDGELFF. The V and J genes are TRBV11-1 and TRBJ2-2; D remains unclear. V was pared by 2 bases and J by 7 bases, with 14 bases between. The CDR3 sequence is 15 residues long. The germline gives CDR1 SGHAT, CDR2 FQDESV (reference sequence). Full variable domain (outside the CDR3, taken from reference TRBV11-1 and TRBJ2-2): EAEVAQSPRYKITEKSQAVAFWCDPISGHATLYWYRQILGQGPELLVQFQDESVVDDSQLPKDRFSAERLKGVDSTLKIQPAELGDSAMYLCASSLYQRWDGELFFGEGSRLTVL.

CDR3 sequence: CSARGLGEAGLQGEQYF. The CDR3 DNA is TGCAGTGCTAGGGGGCTCGGGGAAGCGGGGCTACAGGGGGAGCAGTATTTT. The rearrangement links TRBV20-1 to TRBJ2-3; D is possibly TRBD1 (8 bases). Germline-derived CDR1 and CDR2 are DFQATT and SNEGSKA (reference sequence). The ends were cut back, 3 bases at V and 11 bases at J, with 30 bases in the middle. The CDR3 runs to 17 residues.

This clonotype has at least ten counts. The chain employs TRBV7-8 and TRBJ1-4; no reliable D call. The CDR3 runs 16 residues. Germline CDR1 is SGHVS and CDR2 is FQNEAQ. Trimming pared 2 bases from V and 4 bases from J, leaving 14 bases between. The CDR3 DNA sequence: TGTGCCAGCAGCTTAACGGCCGGTGACGGTAATGAAAAACTGTTTTTT. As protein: CASSLTAGDGNEKLFF.

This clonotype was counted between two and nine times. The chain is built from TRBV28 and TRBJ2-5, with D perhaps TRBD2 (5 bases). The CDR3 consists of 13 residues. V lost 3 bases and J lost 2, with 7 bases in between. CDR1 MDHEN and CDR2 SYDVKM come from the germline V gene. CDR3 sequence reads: CASSLREQETQYF. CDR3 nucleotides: TGTGCCAGCAGTTTGAGGGAGCAAGAGACCCAGTACTTC.

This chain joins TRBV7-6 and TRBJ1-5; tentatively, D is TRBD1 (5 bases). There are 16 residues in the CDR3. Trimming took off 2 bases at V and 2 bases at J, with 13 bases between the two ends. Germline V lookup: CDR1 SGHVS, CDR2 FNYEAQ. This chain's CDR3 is CASSLNWGDGNQPQHF. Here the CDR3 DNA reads TGTGCCAGCAGCTTAAATTGGGGGGACGGCAATCAGCCCCAGCATTTT.

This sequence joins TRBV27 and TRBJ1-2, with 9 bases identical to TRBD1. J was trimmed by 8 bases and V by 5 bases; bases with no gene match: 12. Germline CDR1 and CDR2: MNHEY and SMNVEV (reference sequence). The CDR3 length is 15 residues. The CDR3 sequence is CASSPYPGQGQGYTF. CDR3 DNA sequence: TGTGCCAGCAGTCCCTACCCGGGACAGGGTCAGGGCTACACCTTC.

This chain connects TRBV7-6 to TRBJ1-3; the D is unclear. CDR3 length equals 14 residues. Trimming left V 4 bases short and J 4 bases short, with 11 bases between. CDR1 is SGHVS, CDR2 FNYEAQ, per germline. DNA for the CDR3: TGTGCCAGCAGCTCTGGGAGTCCGGGAAACACCATATATTTT. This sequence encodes CASSSGSPGNTIYF.

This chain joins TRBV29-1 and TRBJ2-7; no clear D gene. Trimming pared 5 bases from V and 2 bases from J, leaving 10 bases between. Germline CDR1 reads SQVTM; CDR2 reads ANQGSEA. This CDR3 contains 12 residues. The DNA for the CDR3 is TGCAGCGTTTCGACAAGGCCCTACGAGCAGTACTTC. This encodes CSVSTRPYEQYF.

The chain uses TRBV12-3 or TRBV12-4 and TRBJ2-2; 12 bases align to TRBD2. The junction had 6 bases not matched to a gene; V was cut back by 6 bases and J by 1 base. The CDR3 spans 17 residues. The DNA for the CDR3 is TGTGCCAGCAGCCCCTCTAGCGGGAGGGTGAACACCGGGGAGCTGTTTTTT. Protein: CASSPSSGRVNTGELFF.

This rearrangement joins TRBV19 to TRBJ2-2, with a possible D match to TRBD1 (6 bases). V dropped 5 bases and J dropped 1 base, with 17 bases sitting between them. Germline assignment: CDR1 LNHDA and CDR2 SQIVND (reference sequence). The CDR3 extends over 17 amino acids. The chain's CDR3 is CASSALQGTVNTGELFF. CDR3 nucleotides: TGTGCCAGTAGTGCTCTACAGGGAACAGTGAACACCGGGGAGCTGTTTTTT.

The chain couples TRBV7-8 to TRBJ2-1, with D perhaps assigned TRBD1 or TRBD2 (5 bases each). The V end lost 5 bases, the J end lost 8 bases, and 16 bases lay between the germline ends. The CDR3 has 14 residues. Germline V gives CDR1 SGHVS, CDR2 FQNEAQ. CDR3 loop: CASSVRWGKDEQFF. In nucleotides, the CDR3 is TGTGCCAGCAGCGTACGATGGGGGAAGGATGAGCAGTTCTTC. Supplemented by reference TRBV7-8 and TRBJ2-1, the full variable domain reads GAGVSQSPRYKVAKRGQDVALRCDPISGHVSLFWYQQALGQGPEFLTYFQNEAQLDKSGLPSDRFFAERPEGSVSTLKIQRTQQEDSAVYLCASSVRWGKDEQFFGPGTRLTVL.

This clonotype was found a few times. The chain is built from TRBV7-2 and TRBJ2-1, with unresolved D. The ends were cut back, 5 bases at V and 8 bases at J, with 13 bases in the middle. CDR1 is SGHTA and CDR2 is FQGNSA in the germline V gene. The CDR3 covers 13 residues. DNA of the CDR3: TGTGCCAGCAGCCCTCCTGATACCGATGAGCAGTTCTTC. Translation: CASSPPDTDEQFF.

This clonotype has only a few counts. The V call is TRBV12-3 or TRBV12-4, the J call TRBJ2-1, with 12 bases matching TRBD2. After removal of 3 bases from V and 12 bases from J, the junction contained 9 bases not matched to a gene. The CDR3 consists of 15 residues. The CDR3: CASSFFLAGGNRQFF. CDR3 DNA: TGTGCCAGCAGTTTCTTCCTAGCGGGAGGGAACAGGCAGTTCTTC.

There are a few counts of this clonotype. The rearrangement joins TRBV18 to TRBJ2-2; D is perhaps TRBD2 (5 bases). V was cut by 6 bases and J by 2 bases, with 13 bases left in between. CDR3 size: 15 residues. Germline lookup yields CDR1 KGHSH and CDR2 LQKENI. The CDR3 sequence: CASSIRERNTGELFF. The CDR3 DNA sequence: TGTGCCAGCTCCATTAGGGAGCGAAACACCGGGGAGCTGTTTTTT.

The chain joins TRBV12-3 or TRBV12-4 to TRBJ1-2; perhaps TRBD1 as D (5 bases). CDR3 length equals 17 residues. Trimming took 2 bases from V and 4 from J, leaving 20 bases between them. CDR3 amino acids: CASSLSGRARRGYGYTF. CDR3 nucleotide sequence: TGTGCCAGCAGTTTAAGTGGGAGGGCCCGGAGGGGCTATGGCTACACCTTC.

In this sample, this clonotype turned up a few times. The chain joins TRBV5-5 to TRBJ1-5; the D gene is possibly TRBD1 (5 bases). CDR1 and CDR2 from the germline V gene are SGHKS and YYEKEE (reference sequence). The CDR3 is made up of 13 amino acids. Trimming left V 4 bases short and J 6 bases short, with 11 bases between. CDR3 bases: TGTGCCAGCAGCGGAACAGGAGTTCAGCCCCAGCATTTT. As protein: CASSGTGVQPQHF.

CDR3 bases: TGTGCCAGTATCGCCCAAGACAGGGGGCCCGGGGAGCTGTTTTTT. It yields the protein CASIAQDRGPGELFF. The chain joins TRBV6-6 to TRBJ2-2; 10 bases are a match to TRBD1. V was clipped by 9 bases and J by 6 bases; unmatched bases: 10. This CDR3 spans 15 amino acids. Germline-derived CDR1 and CDR2 are MNHNY and SVGAGI (reference sequence).

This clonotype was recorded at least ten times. The CDR3 bases are TGTGCCGGGAAATCCACTAGCGGGAGGGGATACAATGAGCAGTTCTTC. Its protein product is CAGKSTSGRGYNEQFF. V gene TRBV6-1 combines with J gene TRBJ2-1; 13 bases fit TRBD2. V was pared by 11 bases and J by 4 bases, with 11 bases of the junction left unmatched. CDR1 is MNHNS and CDR2 is SASEGT in the germline V gene. This CDR3 is built from 16 residues.

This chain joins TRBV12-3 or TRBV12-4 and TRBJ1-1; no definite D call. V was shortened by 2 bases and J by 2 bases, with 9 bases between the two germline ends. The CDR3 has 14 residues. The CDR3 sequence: CASSLRSENTEAFF. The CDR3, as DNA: TGTGCCAGCAGTTTAAGGTCCGAAAACACTGAAGCTTTCTTT.